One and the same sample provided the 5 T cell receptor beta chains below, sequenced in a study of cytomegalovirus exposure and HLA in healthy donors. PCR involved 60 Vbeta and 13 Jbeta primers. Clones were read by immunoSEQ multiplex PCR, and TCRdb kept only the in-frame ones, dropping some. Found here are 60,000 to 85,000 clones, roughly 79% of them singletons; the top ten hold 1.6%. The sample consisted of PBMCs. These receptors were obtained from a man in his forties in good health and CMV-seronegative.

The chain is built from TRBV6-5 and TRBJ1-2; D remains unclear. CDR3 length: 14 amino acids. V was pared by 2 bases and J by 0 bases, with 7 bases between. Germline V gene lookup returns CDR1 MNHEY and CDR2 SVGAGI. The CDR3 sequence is CASSYGQTNYGYTF. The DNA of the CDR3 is TGTGCCAGCAGTTACGGTCAGACTAACTATGGCTACACCTTC.

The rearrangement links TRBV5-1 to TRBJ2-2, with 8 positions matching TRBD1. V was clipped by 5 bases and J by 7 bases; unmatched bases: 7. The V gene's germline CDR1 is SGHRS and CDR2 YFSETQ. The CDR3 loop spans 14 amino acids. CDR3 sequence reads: CASSPGGAGGELFF. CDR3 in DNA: TGCGCCAGCAGTCCAGGGGGCGCGGGCGGGGAGCTGTTTTTT.

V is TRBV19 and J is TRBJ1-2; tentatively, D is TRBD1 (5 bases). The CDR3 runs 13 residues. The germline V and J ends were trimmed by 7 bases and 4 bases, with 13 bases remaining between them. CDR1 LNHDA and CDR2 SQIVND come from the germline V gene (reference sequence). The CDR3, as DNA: TGTGCCAGTACGGGGGAACACCTCTATGGCTACACCTTC. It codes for CASTGEHLYGYTF.

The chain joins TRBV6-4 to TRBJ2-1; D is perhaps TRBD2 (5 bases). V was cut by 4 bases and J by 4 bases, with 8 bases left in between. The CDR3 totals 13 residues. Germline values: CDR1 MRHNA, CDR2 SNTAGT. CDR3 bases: TGTGCCAGCAGTGTCCGCGGGTACAATGAGCAGTTCTTC. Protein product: CASSVRGYNEQFF.

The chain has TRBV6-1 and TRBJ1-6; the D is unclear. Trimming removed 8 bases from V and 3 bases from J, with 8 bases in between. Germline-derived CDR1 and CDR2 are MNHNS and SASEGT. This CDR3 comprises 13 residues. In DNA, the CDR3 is TGTGCCAGCTTTACAGACTATAATTCACCCCTCCACTTT. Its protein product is CASFTDYNSPLHF.